These T cell receptor beta chains were read from a single sample in a study of T cells in Graves' hyperthyroidism and ophthalmopathy. TCRdb re-derived calls from the multiplex PCR reads in MiXCR, one entry per CDR3 protein. The sample has about 380,000 distinct CDR3 sequences; 15% to 20% are singletons. What was sequenced was blood. The receptor source for this set is a man aged 18 to 35 with Graves' ophthalmopathy. The CDR3 runs from the conserved cysteine through the conserved F or W. Each record gives: D gene, V gene, clone size, J gene, CDR3 protein, CDR3 DNA. D genes are given only for firm matches. Expanded clones get a size class; other rows say once, few or many, or leave the size out.

NA	TRBV20-1	once	TRBJ1-6	CSARDWTTPDYNSPLHF	TGCAGTGCTAGAGATTGGACAACCCCAGACTATAATTCACCCCTCCACTTT
NA	TRBV20-1	NA	TRBJ2-1	CSASAPDKRGNEQFF	TGCAGTGCTAGCGCGCCGGACAAGAGGGGCAATGAGCAGTTCTTC
NA	TRBV6-4	NA	TRBJ1-2	CASQTDAYGYTF	TGCGCCAGTCAGACAGACGCCTATGGCTACACCTTC
NA	TRBV28	NA	TRBJ2-2	CASSLTQNTGGLFF	TGTGCCAGCAGTTTAACCCAGAACACCGGGGGGCTGTTTTTT
TRBD1	TRBV6-1	few	TRBJ1-5	CASNLQGFRNQPQHF	TGTGCCAGCAATTTACAGGGGTTCAGAAATCAGCCCCAGCATTTT
NA	TRBV5-1	many	TRBJ1-1	CASSLRVGATEAFF	TGCGCCAGCAGCTTGAGGGTGGGTGCCACTGAAGCTTTCTTT
NA	TRBV12-3/TRBV12-4	many	TRBJ2-3	CASSLSGDTQYF	TGTGCCAGCAGTTTATCAGGAGATACGCAGTATTTT
NA	TRBV7-9	many	TRBJ2-7	CASSFYREFKYEQYF	TGTGCCAGCAGCTTTTACCGGGAGTTCAAATACGAGCAGTACTTC
TRBD2	TRBV19	NA	TRBJ2-2	CASSIGTSPGELFF	TGTGCCAGTAGTATTGGGACTAGTCCCGGGGAGCTGTTTTTT
NA	TRBV11-2	many	TRBJ2-7	CASSRSSTASYEQYF	TGTGCCAGCAGCCGCTCATCGACAGCCTCCTACGAGCAGTACTTC
NA	TRBV9	NA	TRBJ2-2	CASRGVSGELFF	TGTGCCAGCAGGGGGGTATCAGGGGAGCTGTTTTTT
TRBD1	TRBV12-3/TRBV12-4	many	TRBJ1-6	CASGQGAYNSPLHF	TGTGCCAGTGGACAGGGGGCCTATAATTCACCCCTCCACTTT
TRBD2	TRBV7-2	NA	TRBJ2-1	CASSLSGGSHNEQFF	TGTGCCAGCAGCTTAAGCGGGGGATCCCACAATGAGCAGTTCTTC
NA	TRBV7-9	NA	TRBJ1-1	CASSLIARGEAFF	TGTGCCAGCAGCTTAATCGCCCGTGGGGAAGCTTTCTTT
NA	TRBV29-1	many	TRBJ1-1	CSVEGTPNTEAFF	TGCAGCGTTGAAGGCACCCCGAACACTGAAGCTTTCTTT
NA	TRBV14	few	TRBJ2-1	CASSIVGGPSGEQFF	TGTGCCAGCAGCATAGTGGGGGGGCCATCGGGTGAGCAGTTCTTC
NA	TRBV28	NA	TRBJ1-5	CASRRLDSNQPQHF	TGTGCCAGCAGGAGGTTAGATAGCAATCAGCCCCAGCATTTT
NA	TRBV28	many	TRBJ1-4	CASRPWRGVNEKLFF	TGTGCCAGCAGGCCTTGGAGGGGAGTAAATGAAAAACTGTTTTTT
TRBD2	TRBV7-2	many	TRBJ2-5	CASSLGSGAGETQYF	TGTGCCAGCAGCTTAGGAAGCGGGGCCGGGGAGACCCAGTACTTC
NA	TRBV7-2	many	TRBJ2-1	CASSLQPDYNEQFF	TGTGCCAGCAGCTTACAGCCCGACTACAATGAGCAGTTCTTC
NA	TRBV5-1	many	TRBJ2-1	CASSPDAGAGIEQFF	TGCGCCAGCAGCCCGGACGCAGGGGCGGGCATTGAGCAGTTCTTC
NA	TRBV11-2	many	TRBJ2-3	CASSPHPDTQYF	TGTGCCAGCAGCCCTCACCCAGATACGCAGTATTTT
TRBD2	TRBV4-1	few	TRBJ2-1	CASSQVWGSSGGPNEQFF	TGCGCCAGCAGCCAAGTCTGGGGCTCTAGCGGGGGTCCAAATGAGCAGTTCTTC
NA	TRBV29-1	many	TRBJ1-1	CSVSAGVQGSEAFF	TGCAGCGTCTCCGCGGGGGTGCAGGGCAGTGAAGCTTTCTTT
TRBD1	TRBV28	NA	TRBJ2-1	CASRPGTGYYNEQFF	TGTGCCAGCAGGCCCGGGACAGGGTACTACAATGAGCAGTTCTTC
TRBD1	TRBV12-3/TRBV12-4	NA	TRBJ2-6	CASSRGTAGANVLTF	TGTGCCAGCAGTCGAGGGACAGCTGGGGCCAACGTCCTGACTTTC
NA	TRBV20-1	many	TRBJ2-7	CSARPGGEQYF	TGCAGTGCTAGACCCGGGGGAGAGCAGTACTTC
TRBD1	TRBV28	NA	TRBJ1-5	CASSFLKGAGQPQHF	TGTGCCAGCAGTTTTTTGAAGGGGGCCGGTCAGCCCCAGCATTTT
TRBD1	TRBV7-6	many	TRBJ2-7	CASSFGTGAYEQYF	TGTGCCAGCAGCTTCGGGACAGGGGCCTACGAGCAGTACTTC
NA	TRBV3-1	many	TRBJ2-3	CASSHASDTQYF	TGTGCCAGCAGCCACGCCTCGGATACGCAGTATTTT
NA	TRBV19	few	TRBJ1-1	CASSMTPNTEAFF	TGTGCCAGTAGTATGACGCCGAACACTGAAGCTTTCTTT
NA	TRBV5-5	many	TRBJ1-1	CASSLQGGGNTEAFF	TGTGCCAGCAGCTTACAGGGTGGGGGCAACACTGAAGCTTTCTTT
TRBD1	TRBV5-6	few	TRBJ1-6	CASSWTGPYSPLHF	TGTGCCAGCAGCTGGACAGGGCCCTATTCACCCCTCCACTTT
NA	TRBV11-2	many	TRBJ1-1	CASSLERRGHLTEAFF	TGTGCCAGCAGCTTAGAAAGAAGGGGACACCTCACTGAAGCTTTCTTT
TRBD1	TRBV18	few	TRBJ2-7	CASSPKGQGAHEQYF	TGTGCCAGCTCACCAAAGGGACAGGGGGCCCACGAGCAGTACTTC
TRBD1	TRBV12-3/TRBV12-4	many	TRBJ1-3	CASSGGPGGTDTIYF	TGTGCCAGCTCCGGGGGCCCAGGGGGCACAGACACCATATATTTT
NA	TRBV7-2	many	TRBJ1-1	CASIIGADRITEAFF	TGTGCCAGCATCATCGGCGCCGACAGGATCACTGAAGCTTTCTTT
TRBD1	TRBV2	few	TRBJ2-3	CASSEGQGAFTDTQYF	TGTGCCAGCAGTGAAGGACAGGGGGCATTCACAGATACGCAGTATTTT
NA	TRBV5-1	many	TRBJ2-7	CASSLAGLFSYEQYF	TGCGCCAGCAGCTTGGCGGGTCTTTTCTCCTACGAGCAGTACTTC
NA	TRBV10-3	many	TRBJ2-5	CAISGSSGQETQYF	TGTGCCATCAGTGGTTCGAGCGGACAAGAGACCCAGTACTTC
NA	TRBV5-6	many	TRBJ2-1	CASSGGSVDEQFF	TGTGCCAGCAGCGGGGGGTCAGTCGATGAGCAGTTCTTC
NA	TRBV27	NA	TRBJ1-6	CASSPPGRGYNSPLHF	TGTGCCAGCAGTCCCCCCGGGAGGGGGTATAATTCACCCCTCCACTTT
TRBD1	TRBV25-1	NA	TRBJ2-1	CASRLAGQGNNEQFF	TGTGCCAGCAGGCTGGCTGGACAGGGCAACAATGAGCAGTTCTTC
NA	TRBV14	many	TRBJ2-5	CASSQAELWETQYF	TGTGCCAGCAGCCAAGCCGAACTGTGGGAGACCCAGTACTTC
TRBD2	TRBV20-1	NA	TRBJ2-2	CSARERGGGTGELFF	TGCAGTGCTAGAGAGCGGGGGGGCGGCACCGGGGAGCTGTTTTTT
NA	TRBV18	few	TRBJ2-3	CASSPPGGALTDTQYF	TGTGCCAGCTCACCACCAGGTGGGGCCCTCACAGATACGCAGTATTTT
TRBD2	TRBV28	many	TRBJ2-5	CASSLLAGAQETQYF	TGTGCCAGCAGTTTACTAGCGGGGGCCCAAGAGACCCAGTACTTC
TRBD2	TRBV14	once	TRBJ2-1	CASSLSGLAGGPLFSSYNEQFF	TGTGCCAGCAGCCTTTCAGGACTAGCGGGGGGGCCCCTTTTTAGCTCCTACAATGAGCAGTTCTTC
TRBD1	TRBV18	few	TRBJ1-1	CASSPGQGTEAFF	TGTGCCAGCTCACCTGGACAGGGAACTGAAGCTTTCTTT